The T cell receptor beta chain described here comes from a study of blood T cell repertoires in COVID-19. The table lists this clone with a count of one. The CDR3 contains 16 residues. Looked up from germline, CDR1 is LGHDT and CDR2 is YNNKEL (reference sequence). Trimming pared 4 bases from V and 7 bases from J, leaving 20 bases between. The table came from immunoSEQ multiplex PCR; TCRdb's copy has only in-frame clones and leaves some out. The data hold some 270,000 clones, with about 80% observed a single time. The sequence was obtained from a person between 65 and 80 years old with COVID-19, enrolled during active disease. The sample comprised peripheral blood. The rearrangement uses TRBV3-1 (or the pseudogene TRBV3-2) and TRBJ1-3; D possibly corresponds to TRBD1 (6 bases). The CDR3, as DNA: TGTGCCAGCAGCCCCAGGTGGGGCAGCCAGGGGAACACCATATATTTT. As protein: CASSPRWGSQGNTIYF.